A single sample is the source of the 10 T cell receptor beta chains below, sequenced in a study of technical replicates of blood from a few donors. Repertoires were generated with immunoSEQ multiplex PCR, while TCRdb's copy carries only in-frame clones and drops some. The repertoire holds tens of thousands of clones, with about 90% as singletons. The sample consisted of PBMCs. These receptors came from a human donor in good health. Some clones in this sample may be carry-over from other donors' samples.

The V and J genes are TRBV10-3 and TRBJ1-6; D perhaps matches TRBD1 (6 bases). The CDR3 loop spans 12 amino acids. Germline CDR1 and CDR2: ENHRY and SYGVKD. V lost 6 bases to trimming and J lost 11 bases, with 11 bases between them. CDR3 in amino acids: CAIRDSLTPLHF. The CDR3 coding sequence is TGTGCCATCAGGGACAGTTTAACACCCCTCCACTTT.

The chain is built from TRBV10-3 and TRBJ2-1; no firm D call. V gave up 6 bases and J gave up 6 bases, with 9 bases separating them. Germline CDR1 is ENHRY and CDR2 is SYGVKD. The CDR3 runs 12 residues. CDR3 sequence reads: CAISSILNEQFF. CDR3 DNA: TGTGCCATCAGCAGTATCCTCAATGAGCAGTTCTTC.

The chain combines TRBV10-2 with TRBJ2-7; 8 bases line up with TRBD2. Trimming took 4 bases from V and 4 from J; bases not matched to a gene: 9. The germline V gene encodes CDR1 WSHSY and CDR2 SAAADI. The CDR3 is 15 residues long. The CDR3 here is CASSGSGGVVYEQYF. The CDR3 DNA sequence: TGCGCCAGCAGTGGTTCGGGAGGGGTTGTGTACGAGCAGTACTTC.

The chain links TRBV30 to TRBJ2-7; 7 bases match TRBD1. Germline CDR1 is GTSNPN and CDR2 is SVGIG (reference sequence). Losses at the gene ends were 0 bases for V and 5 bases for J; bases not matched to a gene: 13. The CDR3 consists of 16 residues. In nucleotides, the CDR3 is TGTGCCTGGAGTGTGAAGGGCCCCAGGGGGAACCACGAGCAGTACTTC. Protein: CAWSVKGPRGNHEQYF.

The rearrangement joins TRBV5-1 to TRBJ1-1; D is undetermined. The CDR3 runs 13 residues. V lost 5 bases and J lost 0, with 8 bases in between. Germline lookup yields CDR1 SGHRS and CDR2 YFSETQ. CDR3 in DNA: TGCGCCAGCAGATTGACGGTGAACACTGAAGCTTTCTTT. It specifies CASRLTVNTEAFF.

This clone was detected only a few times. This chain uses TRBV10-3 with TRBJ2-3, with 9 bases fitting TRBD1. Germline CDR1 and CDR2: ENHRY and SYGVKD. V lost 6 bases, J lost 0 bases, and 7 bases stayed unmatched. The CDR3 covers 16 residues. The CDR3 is CAISGTGSLSTDTQYF. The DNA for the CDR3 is TGTGCCATCAGCGGGACAGGGAGCCTTAGCACAGATACGCAGTATTTT.

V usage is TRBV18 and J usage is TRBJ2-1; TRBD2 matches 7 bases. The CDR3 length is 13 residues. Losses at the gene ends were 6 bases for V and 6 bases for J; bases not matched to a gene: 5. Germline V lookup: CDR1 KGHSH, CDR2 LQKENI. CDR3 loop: CASSPGGANEQFF. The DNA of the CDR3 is TGTGCCAGCTCTCCGGGGGGAGCCAATGAGCAGTTCTTC.

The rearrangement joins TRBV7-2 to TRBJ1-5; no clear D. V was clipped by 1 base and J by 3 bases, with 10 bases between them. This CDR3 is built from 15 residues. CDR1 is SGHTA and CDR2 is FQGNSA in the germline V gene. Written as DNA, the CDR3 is TGTGCCAGCAGCTTAGGCAGTGGTAACAATCAGCCCCAGCATTTT. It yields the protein CASSLGSGNNQPQHF.

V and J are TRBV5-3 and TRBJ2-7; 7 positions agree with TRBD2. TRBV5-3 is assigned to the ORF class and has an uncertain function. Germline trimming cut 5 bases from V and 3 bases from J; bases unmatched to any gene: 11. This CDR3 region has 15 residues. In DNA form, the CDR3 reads TGTGCCAGAAGACGCGGCGCTAGCGGACACTACGAGCAGTACTTC. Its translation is CARRRGASGHYEQYF.

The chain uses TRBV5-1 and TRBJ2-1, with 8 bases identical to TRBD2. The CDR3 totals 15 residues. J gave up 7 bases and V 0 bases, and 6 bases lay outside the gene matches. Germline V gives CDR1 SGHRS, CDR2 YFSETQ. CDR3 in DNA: TGCGCCAGCAGCTTGGGAACGGGAGGGCCTAATGAGCAGTTCTTC. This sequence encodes CASSLGTGGPNEQFF.